Below, 25 T cell receptor beta chains from the same sample are listed, as sequenced in a study of cytomegalovirus exposure and HLA in healthy donors. The PCR contained 60 Vbeta and 13 Jbeta primers. TCRdb's table, derived via immunoSEQ multiplex PCR, lists solely in-frame clones and lacks some. The sample includes around 74,000 clones, around 80% of them seen just once. The sequencing sample was made of PBMCs. All receptors come from a man younger than 40 in good health and CMV-seronegative.

The CDR3 region is CASGGQASSGNTIYF. The CDR3 DNA sequence: TGTGCCAGCGGGGGACAGGCCTCCTCTGGAAACACCATATATTTT. This chain connects TRBV28 to TRBJ1-3; TRBD1 agrees at 8 bases. V gave up 8 bases and J gave up 0 bases; unmatched junction bases: 6. Germline lookup yields CDR1 MDHEN and CDR2 SYDVKM. CDR3 size: 15 residues.

As to this clone: Its ends do not fully match the called genes, so a read error is possible. The genes are TRBV29-1 and TRBJ1-2; TRBD1 matches at 7 bases. This CDR3 comprises 12 residues. Germline loops: CDR1 SQVTM, CDR2 ANQGSEA. CDR3 DNA: TGCAGCGTCTGGACAGGCTTAGAAGGCTACCCCTTC. Protein product: CSVWTGLEGYPF.

The J gene is TRBJ2-1, the V gene TRBV4-3, with D possibly TRBD2 on 5 matching bases. Trimming left V 0 bases short and J 1 base short, with 13 bases between. The germline V gene has CDR1 LGHNA and CDR2 YSLEER. The CDR3 covers 17 residues. CDR3 bases: TGCGCCAGCAGCCAAGATCTCGGGGTACCATCCTACAATGAGCAGTTCTTC. Protein product: CASSQDLGVPSYNEQFF.

V usage is TRBV28 and J usage is TRBJ2-2; TRBD2 agrees at 10 bases. Looked up from germline, CDR1 is MDHEN and CDR2 is SYDVKM. V shed 7 bases and J 6 bases; nucleotides not matched to a gene: 14. This CDR3 is built from 17 residues. The CDR3 DNA sequence: TGTGCCAGCACCGAGGGGGGGGGACTAGCGAAAGCCGGGGAGCTGTTTTTT. It yields the protein CASTEGGGLAKAGELFF.

The chain is built from TRBV14 and TRBJ2-7; no definite D call. V was trimmed by 4 bases and J by 7 bases, leaving 14 bases between them. CDR3 length equals 13 residues. Looked up from germline, CDR1 is SGHDN and CDR2 is FVKESK. CDR3 coding DNA: TGTGCCAGCAGCCGCCTAACGACGACAGAGCAGTACTTC. It translates to CASSRLTTTEQYF. The full variable domain, in which reference TRBV14 and TRBJ2-7 provide the parts outside the CDR3, is EAGVTQFPSHSVIEKGQTVTLRCDPISGHDNLYWYRRVMGKEIKFLLHFVKESKQDESGMPNNRFLAERTGGTYSTLKVQPAELEDSGVYFCASSRLTTTEQYFGPGTRLTVT.

V gene TRBV10-3 combines with J gene TRBJ2-7, with a weak D call TRBD1 (6 bases). V was shortened by 3 bases and J by 6 bases, with 15 bases between the two germline ends. Germline CDR1 and CDR2: ENHRY and SYGVKD. This CDR3 has 14 amino acids. This CDR3 is CAISDSDRIGEQYF. CDR3 nucleotide sequence: TGTGCCATCAGTGACTCCGACAGGATTGGCGAGCAGTACTTC.

The chain uses TRBV5-1 and TRBJ2-2; maybe TRBD2 (6 bases). CDR1 and CDR2 from the germline V gene are SGHRS and YFSETQ. The V end was cut by 4 bases, the J end by 6 bases, with 16 bases between. The CDR3 is made up of 15 amino acids. CDR3 loop: CASSPSRRVAGELFF. CDR3 DNA sequence: TGCGCCAGCAGCCCCTCCCGGAGGGTTGCCGGGGAGCTGTTTTTT.

The chain combines TRBV5-1 with TRBJ1-5; D call uncertain. Germline CDR1 reads SGHRS; CDR2 reads YFSETQ. CDR3 length equals 13 residues. The germline V and J ends were trimmed by 4 bases and 5 bases, with 10 bases remaining between them. Here the CDR3 reads CASSPNIDQPQHF. The CDR3 nucleotides read TGCGCCAGCAGCCCCAACATCGATCAGCCCCAGCATTTT. Supplemented by reference TRBV5-1 and TRBJ1-5, the full variable domain reads KAGVTQTPRYLIKTRGQQVTLSCSPISGHRSVSWYQQTPGQGLQFLFEYFSETQRNKGNFPGRFSGRQFSNSRSEMNVSTLELGDSALYLCASSPNIDQPQHFGDGTRLSIL.

V gene TRBV6-5 combines with J gene TRBJ2-5; weak D call: TRBD1 (6 bases). The J call may be wrong; the DNA end is better matched by TRBJ2-7. CDR3 size: 13 residues. Germline V gene data show CDR1 as MNHEY and CDR2 as SVGAGI. DNA of the CDR3: TGTGCCAGCAAGGAAGGGGGTTCCGACGAGCAGTACTTC. Residues: CASKEGGSDEQYF.

V and J are TRBV2 and TRBJ1-6; TRBD1 agrees at 7 bases. The V and J ends lost 7 bases and 7 bases, in that order; junction bases with no gene match: 4. The CDR3 runs 13 residues. The V gene's germline CDR1 is SNHLY and CDR2 FYNNEI. Here the CDR3 reads CASNQDRNSPLHF. CDR3 coding DNA: TGTGCCAGCAACCAGGACAGGAATTCACCCCTCCACTTT. The full variable domain, completed using reference TRBV2 and TRBJ1-6, is EPEVTQTPSHQVTQMGQEVILRCVPISNHLYFYWYRQILGQKVEFLVSFYNNEISEKSEIFDDQFSVERPDGSNFTLKIRSTKLEDSAMYFCASNQDRNSPLHFGNGTRLTVT.

V gene TRBV7-9 combines with J gene TRBJ2-6, with 7 bases aligning to TRBD1. CDR3 length equals 14 residues. Germline V gene lookup returns CDR1 SEHNR and CDR2 FQNEAQ (reference sequence). V lost 5 bases, J lost 4 bases, and 2 bases stayed unmatched. CDR3 nucleotide sequence: TGTGCCAGCAGCGACAGGGTCGGGGCCAACGTCCTGACTTTC. It translates to CASSDRVGANVLTF.

About this clone: Other DNA sequences in this specimen translate into the identical CDR3. The J gene is TRBJ1-2, the V gene TRBV10-3; unclear D gene. This CDR3 is 13 amino acids long. Germline-derived CDR1 and CDR2 are ENHRY and SYGVKD. V lost 10 bases to trimming and J lost 6 bases, with 18 bases between them. The CDR3 reads CASDGGSWDGYTF. In DNA, the CDR3 is TGTGCCAGCGACGGAGGGTCGTGGGATGGCTACACCTTC.

The V and J genes are TRBV28 and TRBJ1-1; D gene ambiguous. The CDR3 consists of 12 residues. Per the germline V gene, CDR1 is MDHEN and CDR2 is SYDVKM. V lost 8 bases and J 1 base, leaving 8 bases between the germline ends. This chain's CDR3 is CASREGNTEAFF. As DNA, the CDR3 is TGTGCCAGCCGCGAGGGGAACACTGAAGCTTTCTTT. Complete variable domain (other parts from reference TRBV28 and TRBJ1-1): DVKVTQSSRYLVKRTGEKVFLECVQDMDHENMFWYRQDPGLGLRLIYFSYDVKMKEKGDIPEGYSVSREKKERFSLILESASTNQTSMYLCASREGNTEAFFGQGTRLTVV.

This rearrangement joins TRBV15 to TRBJ1-5, with unresolved D. Germline lookup yields CDR1 LNHNV and CDR2 YYDKDF (reference sequence). The ends were cut back, 7 bases at V and 3 bases at J, with 10 bases in the middle. The CDR3 loop spans 13 amino acids. Here the CDR3 reads CATTYSYNQPQHF. DNA of the CDR3: TGTGCCACCACCTACTCCTACAATCAGCCCCAGCATTTT.

This chain links TRBV29-1 with TRBJ1-2; D gene ambiguous. From germline, CDR1 is SQVTM and CDR2 ANQGSEA. The CDR3 spans 13 residues. V shed 4 bases and J shed 8 bases, with 17 bases lying between them. Here the CDR3 DNA reads TGCAGCGTTGTTCCCCGATTGGCAGGAGGCTACACCTTC. It is translated as CSVVPRLAGGYTF.

The chain combines TRBV7-8 with TRBJ2-5; D perhaps matches TRBD2 (6 bases). V gave up 5 bases and J gave up 4 bases, with 11 bases separating them. The CDR3 is made up of 13 amino acids. Per the germline V gene, CDR1 is SGHVS and CDR2 is FQNEAQ. The CDR3 coding sequence is TGTGCCAGCAGCCTGGGGGGAAGAGAGACCCAGTACTTC. Amino acid sequence: CASSLGGRETQYF.

J is TRBJ2-7 and V is TRBV29-1; D might be TRBD1 (6 bases). Germline assignment: CDR1 SQVTM and CDR2 ANQGSEA. This CDR3 is 16 amino acids long. Trimming removed 5 bases at V and 3 bases at J, with 23 bases between. CDR3 DNA sequence: TGCAGCGTTCTCGGACAGTCTCCACGGCGGTACTACGAGCAGTACTTC. This gives the protein CSVLGQSPRRYYEQYF.

The V and J genes are TRBV30 and TRBJ2-3; tentatively, D is TRBD2 (6 bases). V shed 8 bases and J shed 6 bases, with 18 bases lying between them. CDR1 GTSNPN and CDR2 SVGIG come from the germline V gene (reference sequence). The CDR3 sequence is 13 residues long. In DNA form, the CDR3 reads TGTGCCCGGGGGACTTCGTCTCGCGATACGCAGTATTTT. This encodes CARGTSSRDTQYF. The full variable domain, its missing parts supplied by reference TRBV30 and TRBJ2-3, is SQTIHQWPATLVQPVGSPLSLECTVEGTSNPNLYWYRQAAGRGLQLLFYSVGIGQISSEVPQNLSASRPQDRQFILSSKKLLLSDSGFYLCARGTSSRDTQYFGPGTRLTVL.

The rearrangement links TRBV28 to TRBJ2-5; possible D gene TRBD2, 7 bases. Germline CDR1 reads MDHEN; CDR2 reads SYDVKM. The CDR3 totals 17 residues. Trimming cost V 6 bases and J 4 bases, with 24 bases left between them. CDR3 nucleotides: TGTGCCAGCAGCACCCCGGCGGGCCAGGGAGGGGGAGAGACCCAGTACTTC. Amino acid sequence: CASSTPAGQGGGETQYF. Based on the CDR3 plus reference TRBV28 and TRBJ2-5, the full variable domain is DVKVTQSSRYLVKRTGEKVFLECVQDMDHENMFWYRQDPGLGLRLIYFSYDVKMKEKGDIPEGYSVSREKKERFSLILESASTNQTSMYLCASSTPAGQGGGETQYFGPGTRLLVL.

The CDR3 bases are TGTGCCAGCATCTCTCTACTGAACACTGAAGCTTTCTTT. It yields the protein CASISLLNTEAFF. V is TRBV6-1 and J is TRBJ1-1; no clear D. Germline CDR1 and CDR2: MNHNS and SASEGT. This CDR3 region has 13 residues. V lost 7 bases and J lost 0, with 9 bases in between.

On this clone: Other DNA sequences in the sample encode the same CDR3. The chain uses TRBV19 and TRBJ2-3; D remains unclear. Per the germline V gene, CDR1 is LNHDA and CDR2 is SQIVND (reference sequence). The CDR3 runs to 12 residues. The V and J ends lost 7 bases and 3 bases respectively, with 8 bases between them. The CDR3 DNA follows: TGTGCCAGTAATCACAGAACAGATACGCAGTATTTT. Translation: CASNHRTDTQYF.

The chain combines TRBV5-1 with TRBJ2-2, with 9 bases that match TRBD1. The CDR3 is made up of 16 amino acids. J lost 2 bases, V lost 8 bases, and 10 bases had no gene match. Per germline, CDR1 SGHRS and CDR2 YFSETQ. As DNA, the CDR3 is TGCGCCAGTTCTTTAGACACAGGGGGCAACACCGGGGAGCTGTTTTTT. It translates to CASSLDTGGNTGELFF.

The table lists this clone with a few counts. The chain has TRBV4-1 and TRBJ1-5; TRBD1 aligns across 7 bases. Germline V CDR1 and CDR2: MGHRA, YSYEKL. CDR3 length: 15 residues. The J segment lost 3 bases and the V segment lost 3 bases, leaving 5 bases of the junction unmatched. CDR3 region: CASSHAGTVNQPQHF. The CDR3, as DNA: TGCGCCAGCAGCCACGCGGGGACAGTCAATCAGCCCCAGCATTTT.

The chain uses TRBV15 and TRBJ2-1; TRBD2 matches 7 bases. CDR1 LNHNV and CDR2 YYDKDF come from the germline V gene (reference sequence). CDR3 length equals 17 residues. With V trimmed by 3 bases and J by 3 bases, 11 bases remained unmatched. The CDR3 region is CATSRGEPSGLYNEQFF. DNA of the CDR3: TGTGCCACCAGCAGGGGGGAGCCTAGCGGCCTCTACAATGAGCAGTTCTTC.

Written as DNA, the CDR3 is TGTGCCTGGACTCTAGGGGACAGGCTGGTCGAGCAGTACTTC. Its translation: CAWTLGDRLVEQYF. The chain couples TRBV30 to TRBJ2-5; TRBD1 aligns across 8 bases. The closer fit of TRBJ2-7 to the DNA end suggests the J call may be wrong. Germline lookup yields CDR1 GTSNPN and CDR2 SVGIG (reference sequence). The CDR3 has 14 residues.